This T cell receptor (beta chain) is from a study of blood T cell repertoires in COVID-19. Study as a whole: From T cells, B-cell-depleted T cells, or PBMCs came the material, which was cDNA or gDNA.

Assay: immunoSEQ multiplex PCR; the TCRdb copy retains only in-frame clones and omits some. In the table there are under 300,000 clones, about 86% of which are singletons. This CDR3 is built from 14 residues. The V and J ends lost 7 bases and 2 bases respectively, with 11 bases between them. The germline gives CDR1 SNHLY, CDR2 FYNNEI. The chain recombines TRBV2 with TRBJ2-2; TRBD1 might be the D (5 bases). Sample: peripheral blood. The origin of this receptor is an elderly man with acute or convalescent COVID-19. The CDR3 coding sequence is TGTGCCAGCATTATGACAGTCAACACCGGGGAGCTGTTTTTT. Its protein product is CASIMTVNTGELFF.